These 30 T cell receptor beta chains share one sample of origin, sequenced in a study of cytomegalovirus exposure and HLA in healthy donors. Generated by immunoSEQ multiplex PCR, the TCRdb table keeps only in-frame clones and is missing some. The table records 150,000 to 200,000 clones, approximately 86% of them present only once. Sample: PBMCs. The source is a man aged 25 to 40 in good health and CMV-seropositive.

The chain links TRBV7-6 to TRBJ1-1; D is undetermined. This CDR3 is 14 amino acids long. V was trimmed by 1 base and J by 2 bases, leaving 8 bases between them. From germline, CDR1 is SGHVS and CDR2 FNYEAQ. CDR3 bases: TGTGCCAGCAGCTTAGGTCCAGGAAACACTGAAGCTTTCTTT. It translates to CASSLGPGNTEAFF.

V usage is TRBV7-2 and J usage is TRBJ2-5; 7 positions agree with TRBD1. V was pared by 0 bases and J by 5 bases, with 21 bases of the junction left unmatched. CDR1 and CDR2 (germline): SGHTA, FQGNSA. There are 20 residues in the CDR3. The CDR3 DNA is TGTGCCAGCAGCTTAGCCCGGGGACAGCTAGGGGTCCGGACTGGGGAGACCCAGTACTTC. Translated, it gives CASSLARGQLGVRTGETQYF.

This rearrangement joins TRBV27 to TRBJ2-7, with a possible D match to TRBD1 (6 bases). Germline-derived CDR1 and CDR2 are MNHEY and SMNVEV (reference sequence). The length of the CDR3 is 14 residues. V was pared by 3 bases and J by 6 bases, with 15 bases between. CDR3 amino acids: CASSFQSGVGEQYF. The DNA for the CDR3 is TGTGCCAGCAGTTTTCAGTCAGGGGTGGGCGAGCAGTACTTC.

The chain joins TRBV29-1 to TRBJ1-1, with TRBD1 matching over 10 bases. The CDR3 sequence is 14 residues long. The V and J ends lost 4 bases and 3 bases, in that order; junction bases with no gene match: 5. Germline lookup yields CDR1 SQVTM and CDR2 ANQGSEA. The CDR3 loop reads CSVVGTGVYTEAFF. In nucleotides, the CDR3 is TGCAGCGTTGTGGGGACAGGGGTGTACACTGAAGCTTTCTTT.

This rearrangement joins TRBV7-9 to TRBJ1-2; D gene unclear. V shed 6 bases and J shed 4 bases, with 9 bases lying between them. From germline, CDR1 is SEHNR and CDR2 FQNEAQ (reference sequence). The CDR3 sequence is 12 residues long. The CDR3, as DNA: TGTGCCAGCAGAGCGACGGGCTATGGCTACACCTTC. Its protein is CASRATGYGYTF.

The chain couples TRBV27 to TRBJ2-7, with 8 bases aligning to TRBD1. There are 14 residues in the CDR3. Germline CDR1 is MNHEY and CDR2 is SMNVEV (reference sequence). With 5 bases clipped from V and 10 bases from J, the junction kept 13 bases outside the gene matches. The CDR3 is CASSPGQGLRQQYF. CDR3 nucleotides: TGTGCCAGCAGTCCCGGACAGGGTTTGCGTCAACAGTACTTC.

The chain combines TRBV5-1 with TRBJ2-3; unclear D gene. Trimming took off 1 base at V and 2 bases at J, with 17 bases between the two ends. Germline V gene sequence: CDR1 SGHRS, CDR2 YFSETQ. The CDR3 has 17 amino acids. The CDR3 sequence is CASSLRAPRSTTDTQYF. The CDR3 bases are TGCGCCAGCAGCTTGCGTGCACCGAGGAGCACCACAGATACGCAGTATTTT.

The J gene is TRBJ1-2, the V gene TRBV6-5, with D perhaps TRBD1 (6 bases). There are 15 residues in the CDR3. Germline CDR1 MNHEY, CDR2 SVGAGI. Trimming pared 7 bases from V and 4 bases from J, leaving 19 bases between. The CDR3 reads CASNSIDRPGYGYTF. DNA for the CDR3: TGTGCCAGCAACTCTATTGACAGGCCAGGCTATGGCTACACCTTC.

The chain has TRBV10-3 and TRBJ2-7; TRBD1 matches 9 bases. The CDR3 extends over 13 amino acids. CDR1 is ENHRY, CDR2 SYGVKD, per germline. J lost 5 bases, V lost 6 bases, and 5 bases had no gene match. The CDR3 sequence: CAISHRDRDEQYF. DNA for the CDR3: TGTGCCATCAGCCACCGGGACAGGGACGAGCAGTACTTC.

The CDR3 DNA reads TGTGCCAGCACCCCGGAGGGTCCGGGACAGGGTACTAAGCAGTACTTC. This sequence encodes CASTPEGPGQGTKQYF. The J gene is TRBJ2-7, the V gene TRBV4-2; 9 nucleotides line up with TRBD1. Germline assignment: CDR1 LGHNA and CDR2 YNFKEQ. V lost 7 bases and J lost 8; bases outside the gene matches: 18. This CDR3 has 16 residues.

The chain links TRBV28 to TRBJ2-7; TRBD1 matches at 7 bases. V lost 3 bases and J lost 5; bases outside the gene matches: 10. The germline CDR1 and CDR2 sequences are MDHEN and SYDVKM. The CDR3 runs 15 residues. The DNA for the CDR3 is TGTGCCAGCAGTTTTCCCCATTCAGGGGGACACGAGCAGTACTTC. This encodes CASSFPHSGGHEQYF.

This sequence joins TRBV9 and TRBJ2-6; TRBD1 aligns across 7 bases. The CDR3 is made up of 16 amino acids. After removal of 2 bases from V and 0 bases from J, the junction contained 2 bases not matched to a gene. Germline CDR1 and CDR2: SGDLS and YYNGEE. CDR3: CASSVDRSSGANVLTF. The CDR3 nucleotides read TGTGCCAGCAGCGTGGACAGGAGCTCTGGGGCCAACGTCCTGACTTTC.

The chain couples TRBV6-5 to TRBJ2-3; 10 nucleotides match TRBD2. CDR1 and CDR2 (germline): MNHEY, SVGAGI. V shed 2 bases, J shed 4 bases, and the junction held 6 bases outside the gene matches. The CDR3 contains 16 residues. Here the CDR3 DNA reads TGTGCCAGCAGTTACACCAGCGGGGGGGCCGCAGATACGCAGTATTTT. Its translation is CASSYTSGGAADTQYF.

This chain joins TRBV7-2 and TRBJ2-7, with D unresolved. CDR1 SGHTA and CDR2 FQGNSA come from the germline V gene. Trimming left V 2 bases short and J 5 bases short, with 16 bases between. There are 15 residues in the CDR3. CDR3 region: CASSLMTSTSHEQYF. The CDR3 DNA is TGTGCCAGCAGCTTAATGACTTCTACTTCCCACGAGCAGTACTTC.

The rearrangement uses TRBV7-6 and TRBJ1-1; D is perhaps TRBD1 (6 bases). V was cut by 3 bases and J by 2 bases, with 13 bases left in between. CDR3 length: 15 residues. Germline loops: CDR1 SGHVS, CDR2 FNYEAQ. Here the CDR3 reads CASSLTPGHNTEAFF. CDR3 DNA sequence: TGTGCCAGCAGCTTGACTCCGGGACACAACACTGAAGCTTTCTTT.

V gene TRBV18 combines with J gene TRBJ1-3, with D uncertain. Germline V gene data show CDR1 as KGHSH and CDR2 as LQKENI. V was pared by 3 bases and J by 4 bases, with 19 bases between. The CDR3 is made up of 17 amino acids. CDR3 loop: CASSPRGPGAGGNTIYF. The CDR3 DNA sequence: TGTGCCAGCTCACCGCGTGGACCGGGTGCGGGGGGAAACACCATATATTTT.

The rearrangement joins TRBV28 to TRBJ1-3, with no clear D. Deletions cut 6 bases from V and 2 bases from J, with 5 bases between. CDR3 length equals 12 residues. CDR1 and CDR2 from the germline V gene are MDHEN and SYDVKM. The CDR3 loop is CASRYPGNTIYF. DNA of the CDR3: TGTGCCAGCAGGTATCCTGGAAACACCATATATTTT.

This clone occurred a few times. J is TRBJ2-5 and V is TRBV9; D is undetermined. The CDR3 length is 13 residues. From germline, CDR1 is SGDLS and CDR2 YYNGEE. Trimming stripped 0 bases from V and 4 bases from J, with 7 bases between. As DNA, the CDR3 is TGTGCCAGCAGCGTAGGCCCCGGAGAGACCCAGTACTTC. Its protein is CASSVGPGETQYF.

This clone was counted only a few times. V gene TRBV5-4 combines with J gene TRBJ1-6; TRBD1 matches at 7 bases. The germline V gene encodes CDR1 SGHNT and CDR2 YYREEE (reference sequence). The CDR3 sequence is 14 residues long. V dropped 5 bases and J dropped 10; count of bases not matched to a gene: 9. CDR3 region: CASSPDRVESPLHF. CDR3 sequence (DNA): TGTGCCAGCAGTCCAGACAGGGTGGAATCACCCCTCCACTTT.

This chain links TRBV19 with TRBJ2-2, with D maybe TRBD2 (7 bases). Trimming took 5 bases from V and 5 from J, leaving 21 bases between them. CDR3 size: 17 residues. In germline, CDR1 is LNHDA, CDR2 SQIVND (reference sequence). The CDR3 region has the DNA TGTGCCAGTAGTTTTGATGTTGGGGGGGCGGGGACCGGGGAGCTGTTTTTT. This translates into CASSFDVGGAGTGELFF. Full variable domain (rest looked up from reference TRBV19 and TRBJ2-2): DGGITQSPKYLFRKEGQNVTLSCEQNLNHDAMYWYRQDPGQGLRLIYYSQIVNDFQKGDIAEGYSVSREKKESFPLTVTSAQKNPTAFYLCASSFDVGGAGTGELFFGEGSRLTVL.

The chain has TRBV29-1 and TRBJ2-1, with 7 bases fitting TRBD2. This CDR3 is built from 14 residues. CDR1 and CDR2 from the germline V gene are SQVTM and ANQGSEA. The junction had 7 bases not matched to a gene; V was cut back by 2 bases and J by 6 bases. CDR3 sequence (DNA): TGCAGCGTTGAAACAGGACTAGAGTTCAATGAGCAGTTCTTC. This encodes CSVETGLEFNEQFF.

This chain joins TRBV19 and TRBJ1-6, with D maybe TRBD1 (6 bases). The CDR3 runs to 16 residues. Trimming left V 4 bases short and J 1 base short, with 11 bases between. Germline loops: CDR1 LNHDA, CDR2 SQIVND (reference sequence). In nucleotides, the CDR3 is TGTGCCAGTAGTAGTCGGGGGGCGTCCTATAATTCACCCCTCCACTTT. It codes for CASSSRGASYNSPLHF.

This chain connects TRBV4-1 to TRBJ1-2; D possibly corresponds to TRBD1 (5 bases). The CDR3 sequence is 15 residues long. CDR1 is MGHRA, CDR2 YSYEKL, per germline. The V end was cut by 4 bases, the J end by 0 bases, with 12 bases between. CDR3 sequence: CASSPTEEANYGYTF. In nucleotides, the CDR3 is TGCGCCAGCAGCCCGACAGAAGAAGCTAACTATGGCTACACCTTC.

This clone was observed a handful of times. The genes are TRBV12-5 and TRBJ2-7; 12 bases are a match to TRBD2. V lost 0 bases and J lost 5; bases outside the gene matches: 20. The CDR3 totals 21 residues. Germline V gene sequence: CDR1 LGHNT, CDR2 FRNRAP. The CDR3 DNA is TGTGCTAGTGGTTTGGTACCGCGATGGCTAGCGGGGGGGCCCCGAGCCAACGAGCAGTACTTC. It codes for CASGLVPRWLAGGPRANEQYF.

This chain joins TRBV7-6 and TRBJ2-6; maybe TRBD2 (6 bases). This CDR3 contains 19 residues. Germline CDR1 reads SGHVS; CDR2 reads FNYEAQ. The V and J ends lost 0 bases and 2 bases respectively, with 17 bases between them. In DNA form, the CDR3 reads TGTGCCAGCAGCTTAGCTGGGGACTCCTTGGGCGCTGGGGCCAACGTCCTGACTTTC. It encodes CASSLAGDSLGAGANVLTF.

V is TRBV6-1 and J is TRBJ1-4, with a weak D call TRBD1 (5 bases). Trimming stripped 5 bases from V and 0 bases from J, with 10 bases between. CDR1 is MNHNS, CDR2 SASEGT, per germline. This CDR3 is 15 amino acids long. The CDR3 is CASSPRVSTNEKLFF. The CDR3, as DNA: TGTGCCAGCAGTCCCAGGGTTTCAACTAATGAAAAACTGTTTTTT.

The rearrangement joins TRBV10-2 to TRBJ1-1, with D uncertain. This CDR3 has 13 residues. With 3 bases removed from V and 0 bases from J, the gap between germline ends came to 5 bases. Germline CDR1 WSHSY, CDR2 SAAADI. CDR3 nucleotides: TGCGCCAGCAGTGATTATGTGAACACTGAAGCTTTCTTT. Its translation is CASSDYVNTEAFF.

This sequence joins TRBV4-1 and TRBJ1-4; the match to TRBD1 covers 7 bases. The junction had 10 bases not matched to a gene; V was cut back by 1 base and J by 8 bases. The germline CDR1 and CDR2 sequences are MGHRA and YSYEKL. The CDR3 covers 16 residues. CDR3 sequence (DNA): TGCGCCAGCAGCCAAGGGGGCCGGGACAGCAAAGAAAAACTGTTTTTT. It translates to CASSQGGRDSKEKLFF.

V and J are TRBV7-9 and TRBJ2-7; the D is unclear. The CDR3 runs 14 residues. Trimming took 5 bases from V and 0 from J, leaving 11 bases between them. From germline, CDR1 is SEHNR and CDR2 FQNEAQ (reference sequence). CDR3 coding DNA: TGTGCCAGCAGCCCCCAGGTTGTCTCCTACGAGCAGTACTTC. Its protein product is CASSPQVVSYEQYF.

The CDR3 region has the DNA TGTGCCAGCAGTTCGTTCCAGGGTGACCACGAGCAGTACTTC. It is translated as CASSSFQGDHEQYF. The genes are TRBV6-5 and TRBJ2-7, with D perhaps matching TRBD1 (5 bases). V was shortened by 4 bases and J by 5 bases, with 15 bases between the two germline ends. The CDR3 spans 14 residues. Germline assignment: CDR1 MNHEY and CDR2 SVGAGI.